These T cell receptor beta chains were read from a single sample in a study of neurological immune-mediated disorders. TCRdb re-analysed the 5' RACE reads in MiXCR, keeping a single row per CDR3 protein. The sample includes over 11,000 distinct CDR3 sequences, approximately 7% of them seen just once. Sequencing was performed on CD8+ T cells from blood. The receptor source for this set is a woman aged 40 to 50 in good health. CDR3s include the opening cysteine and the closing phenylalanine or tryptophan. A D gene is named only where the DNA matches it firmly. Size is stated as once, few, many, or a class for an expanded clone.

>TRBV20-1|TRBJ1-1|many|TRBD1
TGCAGTGCTAGAGTTGTAGGACAGGGAGACACTGAAGCTTTCTTT
CSARVVGQGDTEAFF
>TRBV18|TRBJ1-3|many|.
TGTGCCAGCTCAGTTCCGCAGGAATCTGGAAACACCATATATTTT
CASSVPQESGNTIYF
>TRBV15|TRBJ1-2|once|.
TGTGCCACCAGCGACCGAGGGACTTGGGGCTACACCTTC
CATSDRGTWGYTF
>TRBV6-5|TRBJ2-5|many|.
TGTGCCACCCAAAGGGCAAGTCAACAAGAGACCCAGTACTTC
CATQRASQQETQYF
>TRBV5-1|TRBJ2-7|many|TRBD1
TGCGCCAGCAGCGCGGACAGGGAGCTTTACGAGCAGTACTTC
CASSADRELYEQYF
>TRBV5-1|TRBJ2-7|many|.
TGCGCCAGCAGCTTGGTAGTGGACAGACGGTACGAGCAGTACTTC
CASSLVVDRRYEQYF
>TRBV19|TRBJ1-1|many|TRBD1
TGTGCCAGTAGTATTACGAGCAGGGGGGGCCCTGAAGCTTTCTTT
CASSITSRGGPEAFF
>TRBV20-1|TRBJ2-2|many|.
TGCAGTGCTAGAGAGGGCAGGAGAAACACCGGGGAGCTGTTTTTT
CSAREGRRNTGELFF
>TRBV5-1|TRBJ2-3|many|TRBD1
TGCGCCAGCAGCTTGACCGGGACAGCTAGCACAGATACGCAGTATTTT
CASSLTGTASTDTQYF
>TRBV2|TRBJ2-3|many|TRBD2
TGTGCCAGCAGTGGAATAGCGGGGGAGATACGCAGGAATACGCAGTATTTT
CASSGIAGEIRRNTQYF
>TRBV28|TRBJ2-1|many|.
TGTGCCAGCAATCCCTTGGGGACCTACAATGAGCAGTTCTTC
CASNPLGTYNEQFF
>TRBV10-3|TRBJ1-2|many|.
TGTGCCATCAGTGCGGGTGATTCTAACTATGGCTACACCTTC
CAISAGDSNYGYTF
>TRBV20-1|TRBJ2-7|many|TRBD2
TGCAGTGCGAGAATAGCGGGAGCAGGCGAGCAGTACTTC
CSARIAGAGEQYF
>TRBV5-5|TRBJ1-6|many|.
TGTGCCAGCAGCTTGAGACGGAGCTCCTATAATTCACCCCTCCACTTT
CASSLRRSSYNSPLHF